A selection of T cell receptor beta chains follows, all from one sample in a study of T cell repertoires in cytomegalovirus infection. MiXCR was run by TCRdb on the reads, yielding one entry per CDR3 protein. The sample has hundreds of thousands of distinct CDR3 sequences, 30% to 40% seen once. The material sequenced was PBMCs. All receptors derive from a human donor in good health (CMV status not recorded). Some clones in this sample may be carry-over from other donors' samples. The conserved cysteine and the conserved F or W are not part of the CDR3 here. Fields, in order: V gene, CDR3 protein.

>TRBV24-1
VTSARQGAYGYT
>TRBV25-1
ASSEYWGHGYT
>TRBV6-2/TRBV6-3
ASSARPMNTEAF
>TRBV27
ASSPGLAGGTYEQY
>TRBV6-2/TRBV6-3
ASSYSGTGGRSYEQY
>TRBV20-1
SARGSLVLGNTGELF
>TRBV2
ASSAPGQGKSGANVLT
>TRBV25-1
ASSELDNEQF
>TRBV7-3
ASTLPPGPNVSPLH
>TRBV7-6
ASIPGRTGFNEQF
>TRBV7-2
ASSQTSYGYT
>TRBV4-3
ASSLAGAKSDTQY
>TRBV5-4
ATRGGGWDYGYT
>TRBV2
ASSENSSGYNEQF
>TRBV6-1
ASMEGTDTQY
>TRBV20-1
SASFSSGNTIY
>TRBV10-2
ASSEEYYNEQF
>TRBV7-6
ASSLDGRPGTEAF
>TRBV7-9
ASSLGHRKDDEQF
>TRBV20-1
SAIQGTNEKLF
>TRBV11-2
ASSLGTPYEQY
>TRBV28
ASSPQKQGGSEAF
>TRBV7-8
ASSPRPQGTGELF
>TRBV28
ASTPVGTNYGYT
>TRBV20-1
SARPGDRAYEQY
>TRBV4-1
ASSQDWETSGGASSYEQY
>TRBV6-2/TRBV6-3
ASSYSNQNYEQY
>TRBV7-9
ASSPGTVNTEAF
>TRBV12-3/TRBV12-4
ASKSGGGRDTQY
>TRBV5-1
ASSPTGEFYNEQF
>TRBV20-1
SARDQVTTFS
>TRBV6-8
ASSPQGGMNTEAF
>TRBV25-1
ASSDPRGTGELF
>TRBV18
ASSPKDTRSYSPLH
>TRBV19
ASSGGLAGSTDTQY
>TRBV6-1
ARHPGAKNIQY